These T cell receptor beta chains were read from a single sample in a study of T-cell memory formation after mild COVID-19. MiXCR, run by TCRdb on the 5' RACE reads, gives a single entry per CDR3 protein. The sample includes 350,000 to 450,000 distinct CDR3 sequences, 20% to 25% of them seen just once. Sequenced material: PBMCs or a T cell subset sorted from them (not recorded which). The source of these receptors is an adult woman who had mild COVID-19 (a few samples of this study predate the infection). Cell type and time point are not known. Both conserved end residues are part of each CDR3. D genes are given only for firm matches. Rows may omit the clone size; those that give it use once, few, many or a size class.

v_gene	abundance	j_gene	d_gene	CDR3aa	CDR3nt
TRBV29-1	few	TRBJ1-1	-	CSAIGQSYTEAFF	TGCAGCGCGATCGGACAGTCGTACACTGAAGCTTTCTTT
TRBV18	-	TRBJ2-2	TRBD1	CASSPGQGARTGELFF	TGTGCCAGCTCACCTGGACAGGGGGCGCGGACCGGGGAGCTGTTTTTT
TRBV6-6	few	TRBJ1-3	TRBD1	CAINPNPGGEGNTIYF	TGTGCCATTAACCCAAACCCAGGGGGCGAGGGAAACACCATATATTTT
TRBV12-3/TRBV12-4	many	TRBJ2-3	-	CASTSNPTVSSTDTQYF	TGTGCCAGCACTTCTAACCCGACAGTTTCTAGCACAGATACGCAGTATTTT
TRBV5-1	-	TRBJ1-2	-	CASSLSHLGYGYTF	TGCGCCAGCAGCTTGTCACACTTAGGTTATGGCTACACCTTC
TRBV15	few	TRBJ1-4	TRBD1	CATSREGQAEKLFF	TGTGCCACCAGCAGAGAAGGACAGGCGGAAAAACTGTTTTTT
TRBV7-9	many	TRBJ2-3	TRBD1	CASSLVTGGKDTQYF	TGTGCCAGCAGCTTAGTGACAGGGGGCAAGGATACGCAGTATTTT
TRBV27	-	TRBJ2-7	TRBD1	CASSWGTGGYEQYF	TGTGCCAGCAGTTGGGGGACAGGGGGCTACGAGCAGTACTTC
TRBV7-9	few	TRBJ2-5	TRBD2	CASSSRGDIQETQYF	TGTGCCAGCAGCTCGCGGGGGGATATACAAGAGACCCAGTACTTC
TRBV27	-	TRBJ1-5	TRBD1	CASSVGQGLDNQPQHF	TGTGCCAGCAGTGTTGGACAGGGGCTCGATAATCAGCCCCAGCATTTT
TRBV11-3	few	TRBJ2-1	TRBD2	CASSLELLAGGPYEQFF	TGTGCCAGCAGCTTAGAGCTCTTAGCGGGAGGGCCCTATGAGCAGTTCTTC
TRBV4-2	-	TRBJ2-1	-	CASSFDSGNEQFF	TGTGCCAGCAGCTTTGACTCGGGCAATGAGCAGTTCTTC
TRBV12-3/TRBV12-4	-	TRBJ2-7	-	CASSFPGARAYEQYF	TGTGCCAGCAGTTTTCCAGGGGCGCGAGCCTACGAGCAGTACTTC
TRBV11-2	-	TRBJ1-1	-	CASSSPRGGDTEAFF	TGTGCCAGCAGCTCCCCGCGTGGAGGCGACACTGAAGCTTTCTTT
TRBV12-3/TRBV12-4	-	TRBJ2-2	TRBD1	CASSLGGQGYTGELFF	TGTGCCAGCAGTTTAGGGGGACAGGGGTACACCGGGGAGCTGTTTTTT
TRBV21-1	-	TRBJ2-6	-	CASSTLALRPSGANVLTF	TGTGCCAGCAGCACCCTAGCGCTACGACCTTCTGGGGCCAACGTCCTGACTTTC
TRBV24-1	-	TRBJ2-1	TRBD1	CATSDSRGQDYNEQFF	TGTGCCACCAGTGATTCCAGGGGGCAGGACTACAATGAGCAGTTCTTC
TRBV27	few	TRBJ2-7	-	CASSSPRGYEQYF	TGTGCCAGCAGTTCCCCCCGAGGGTACGAGCAGTACTTC
TRBV30	-	TRBJ2-3	-	CAWSVRSRADTQYF	TGTGCCTGGAGTGTAAGGAGCCGGGCAGATACGCAGTATTTT
TRBV30	-	TRBJ2-2	-	CATGTVNTGELFF	TGTGCCACGGGGACTGTCAACACCGGGGAGCTGTTTTTT
TRBV7-9	many	TRBJ2-3	-	CASSPQGRTDTQYF	TGTGCCAGCAGCCCCCAGGGACGCACAGATACGCAGTATTTT
TRBV7-2	few	TRBJ2-3	-	CASSQQVTDTQYF	TGTGCCAGCAGCCAACAGGTCACAGATACGCAGTATTTT
TRBV7-2	few	TRBJ1-2	TRBD1	CASSSLGQGASGYTF	TGTGCCAGCAGCTCCCTGGGACAGGGGGCGAGTGGCTACACCTTC
TRBV19	-	TRBJ2-3	-	CASSTTGDTQYF	TGTGCCAGTAGTACGACGGGAGATACGCAGTATTTT
TRBV27	-	TRBJ1-4	TRBD1	CASRNRGRGGDEKLFF	TGTGCCAGCAGAAACAGGGGGCGGGGTGGTGATGAAAAACTGTTTTTT
TRBV10-3	few	TRBJ2-2	-	CAIGGNTGELFF	TGTGCCATCGGGGGGAACACCGGGGAGCTGTTTTTT